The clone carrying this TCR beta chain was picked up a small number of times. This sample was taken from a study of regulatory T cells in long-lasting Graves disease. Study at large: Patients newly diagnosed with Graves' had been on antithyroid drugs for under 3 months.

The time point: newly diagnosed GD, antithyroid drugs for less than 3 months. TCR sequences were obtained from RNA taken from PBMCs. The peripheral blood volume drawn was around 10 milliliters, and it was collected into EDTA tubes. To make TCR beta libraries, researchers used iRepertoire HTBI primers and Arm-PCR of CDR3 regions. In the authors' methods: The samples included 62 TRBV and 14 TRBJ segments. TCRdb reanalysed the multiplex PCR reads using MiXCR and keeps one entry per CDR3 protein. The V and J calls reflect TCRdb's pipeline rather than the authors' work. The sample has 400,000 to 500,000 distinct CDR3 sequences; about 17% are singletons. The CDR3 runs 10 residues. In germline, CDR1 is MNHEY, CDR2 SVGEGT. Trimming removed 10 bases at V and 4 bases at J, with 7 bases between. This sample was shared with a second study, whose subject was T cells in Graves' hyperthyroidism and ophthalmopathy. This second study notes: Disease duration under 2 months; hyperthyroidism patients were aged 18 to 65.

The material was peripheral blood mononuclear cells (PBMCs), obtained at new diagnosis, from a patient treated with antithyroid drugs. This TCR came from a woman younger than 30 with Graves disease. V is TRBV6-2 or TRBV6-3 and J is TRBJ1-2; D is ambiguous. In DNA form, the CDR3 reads TGTGCCACCCGAGGCTATGGCTACACCTTC. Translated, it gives CATRGYGYTF.